This T cell receptor beta chain stems from a study of response to subunit inactivated influenza vaccine. One entry per CDR3 protein, called by TCRdb with MiXCR from the RT-PCR reads. The sample carries 600,000 to 850,000 distinct CDR3 sequences, about 14% recorded once. Broader study findings: That few new T cells are recruited by each seasonal influenza vaccination was the authors' suggestion.

Concerning this clonotype itself: Its antigen is as yet unknown.

The V and J ends lost 6 bases and 3 bases respectively, with 12 bases between them. CDR1 SEHNR and CDR2 FQNEAQ come from the germline V gene (reference sequence). The CDR3 totals 13 residues. The source is a man between 45 and 60 years old who received an inactivated influenza vaccine. Sequences were derived from PBMCs from blood, sampled 14 to 15 days before vaccination. The chain joins TRBV7-9 to TRBJ2-7; weak D call: TRBD1 (5 bases). The CDR3 nucleotides are TGTGCCAGCAGACCAGGGAACCTCTACGAGCAGTACTTC. It is translated as CASRPGNLYEQYF.